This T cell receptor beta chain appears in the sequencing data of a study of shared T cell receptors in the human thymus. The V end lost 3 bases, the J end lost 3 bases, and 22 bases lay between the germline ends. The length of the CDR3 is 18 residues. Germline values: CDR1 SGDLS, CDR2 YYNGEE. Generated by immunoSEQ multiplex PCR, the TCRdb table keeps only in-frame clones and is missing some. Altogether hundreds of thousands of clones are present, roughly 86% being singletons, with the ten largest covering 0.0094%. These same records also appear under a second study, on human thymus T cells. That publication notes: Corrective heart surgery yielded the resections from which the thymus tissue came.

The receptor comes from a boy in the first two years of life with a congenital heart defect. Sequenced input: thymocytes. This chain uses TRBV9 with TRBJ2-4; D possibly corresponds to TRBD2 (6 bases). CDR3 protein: CASSAPRRRGQLKNIQYF. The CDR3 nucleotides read TGTGCCAGCAGCGCTCCCCGGAGGAGGGGCCAACTCAAAAACATTCAGTACTTC.